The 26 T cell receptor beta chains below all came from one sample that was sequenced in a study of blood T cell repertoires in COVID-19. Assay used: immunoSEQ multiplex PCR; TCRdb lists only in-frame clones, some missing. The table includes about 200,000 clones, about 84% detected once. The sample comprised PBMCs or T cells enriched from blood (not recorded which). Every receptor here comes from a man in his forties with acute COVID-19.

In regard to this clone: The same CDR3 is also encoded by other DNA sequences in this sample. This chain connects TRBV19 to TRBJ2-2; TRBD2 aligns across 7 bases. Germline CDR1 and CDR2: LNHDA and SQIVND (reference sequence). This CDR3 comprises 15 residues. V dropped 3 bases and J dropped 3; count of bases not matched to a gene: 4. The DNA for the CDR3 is TGTGCCAGTAGTATCGGGAGGCTCGACACCGGGGAGCTGTTTTTT. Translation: CASSIGRLDTGELFF.

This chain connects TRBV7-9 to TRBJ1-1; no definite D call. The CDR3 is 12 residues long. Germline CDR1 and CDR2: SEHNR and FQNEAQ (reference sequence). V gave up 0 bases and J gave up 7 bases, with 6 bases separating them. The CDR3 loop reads CASSLARNEAFF. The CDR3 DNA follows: TGTGCCAGCAGCTTAGCGCGAAATGAAGCTTTCTTT.

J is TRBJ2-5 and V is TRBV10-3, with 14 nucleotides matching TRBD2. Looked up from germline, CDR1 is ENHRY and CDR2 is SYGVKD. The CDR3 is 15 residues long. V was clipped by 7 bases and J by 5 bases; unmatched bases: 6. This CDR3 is CAIKETSGRDETQYF. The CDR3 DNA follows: TGTGCCATCAAAGAGACTAGCGGGAGGGACGAGACCCAGTACTTC.

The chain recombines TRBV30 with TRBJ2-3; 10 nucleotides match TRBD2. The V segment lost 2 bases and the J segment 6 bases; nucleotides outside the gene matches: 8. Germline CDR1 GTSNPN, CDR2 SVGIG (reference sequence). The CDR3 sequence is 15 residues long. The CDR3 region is CAWSSGLAGADTQYF. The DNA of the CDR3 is TGTGCCTGGAGTAGCGGGCTAGCGGGAGCGGATACGCAGTATTTT.

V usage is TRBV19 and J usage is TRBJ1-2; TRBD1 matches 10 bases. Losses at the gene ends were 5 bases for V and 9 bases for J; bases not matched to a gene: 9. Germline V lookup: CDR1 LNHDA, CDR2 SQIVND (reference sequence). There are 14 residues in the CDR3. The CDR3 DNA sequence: TGTGCCAGTAGTCCCTGGGGGACAGGGGTCCGCTACACCTTC. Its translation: CASSPWGTGVRYTF.

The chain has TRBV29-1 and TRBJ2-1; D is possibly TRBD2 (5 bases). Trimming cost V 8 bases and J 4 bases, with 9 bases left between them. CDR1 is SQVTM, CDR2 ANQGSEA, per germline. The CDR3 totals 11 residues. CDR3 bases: TGCAGCTCGGAGGAGTACAATGAGCAGTTCTTC. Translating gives CSSEEYNEQFF.

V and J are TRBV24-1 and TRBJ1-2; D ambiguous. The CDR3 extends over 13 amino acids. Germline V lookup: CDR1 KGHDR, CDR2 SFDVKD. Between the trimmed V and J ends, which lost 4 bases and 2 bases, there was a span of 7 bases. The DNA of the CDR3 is TGTGCCACCAGTGAACCGGGAAACTATGGCTACACCTTC. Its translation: CATSEPGNYGYTF.

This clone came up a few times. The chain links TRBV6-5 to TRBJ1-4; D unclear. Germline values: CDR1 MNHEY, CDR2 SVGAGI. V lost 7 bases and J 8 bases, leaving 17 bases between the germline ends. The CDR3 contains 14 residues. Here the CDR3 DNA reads TGTGCCAGCAAGACGGTCGGGAGAGGCGAAAAACTGTTTTTT. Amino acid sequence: CASKTVGRGEKLFF.

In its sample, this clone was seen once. Written as DNA, the CDR3 is TGTGCCAGCAGGAGACTCCTACAAGAGACCCAGTACTTC. Translating it yields CASRRLLQETQYF. The genes are TRBV2 and TRBJ2-5, with D uncertain. The CDR3 length is 13 residues. Germline V gene data show CDR1 as SNHLY and CDR2 as FYNNEI. Deletions cut 6 bases from V and 2 bases from J, with 10 bases between. The complete variable domain, with remaining parts taken from reference TRBV2 and TRBJ2-5, reads EPEVTQTPSHQVTQMGQEVILRCVPISNHLYFYWYRQILGQKVEFLVSFYNNEISEKSEIFDDQFSVERPDGSNFTLKIRSTKLEDSAMYFCASRRLLQETQYFGPGTRLLVL.

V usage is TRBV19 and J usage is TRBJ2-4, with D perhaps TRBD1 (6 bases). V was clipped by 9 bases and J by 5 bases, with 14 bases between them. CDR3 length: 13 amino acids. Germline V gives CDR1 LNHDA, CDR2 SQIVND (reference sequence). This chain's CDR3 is CASSHNRENIQYF. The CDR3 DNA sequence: TGTGCCAGCAGCCACAACAGGGAAAACATTCAGTACTTC.

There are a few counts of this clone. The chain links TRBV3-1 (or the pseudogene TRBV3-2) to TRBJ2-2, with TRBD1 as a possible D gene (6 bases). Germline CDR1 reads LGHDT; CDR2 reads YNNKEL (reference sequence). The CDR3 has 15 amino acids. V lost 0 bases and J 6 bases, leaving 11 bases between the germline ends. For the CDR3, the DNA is TGTGCCAGCAGCCAAGAAGGGGGACCCCCCGGGGAGCTGTTTTTT. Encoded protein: CASSQEGGPPGELFF.

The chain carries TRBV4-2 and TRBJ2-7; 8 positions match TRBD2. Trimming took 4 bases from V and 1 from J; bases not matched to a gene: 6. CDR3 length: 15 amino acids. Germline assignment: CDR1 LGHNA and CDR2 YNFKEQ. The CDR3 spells CASSLGLAGSYEQYF. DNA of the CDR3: TGTGCCAGCAGCCTGGGTCTAGCGGGTTCCTACGAGCAGTACTTC.

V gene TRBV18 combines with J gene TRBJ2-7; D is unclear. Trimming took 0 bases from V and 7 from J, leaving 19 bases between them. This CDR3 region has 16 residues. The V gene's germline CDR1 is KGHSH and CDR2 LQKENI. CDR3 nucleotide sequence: TGTGCCAGCTCACCACCACCAGGATACCCACAGTGGGAGCAGTACTTC. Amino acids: CASSPPPGYPQWEQYF.

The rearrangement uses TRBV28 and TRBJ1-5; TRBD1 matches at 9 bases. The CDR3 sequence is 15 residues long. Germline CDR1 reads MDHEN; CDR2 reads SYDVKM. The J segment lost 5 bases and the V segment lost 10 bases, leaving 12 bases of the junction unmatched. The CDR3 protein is CATRSRDRAYQPQHF. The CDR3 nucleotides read TGTGCCACCCGTTCCCGGGACAGGGCCTATCAGCCCCAGCATTTT.

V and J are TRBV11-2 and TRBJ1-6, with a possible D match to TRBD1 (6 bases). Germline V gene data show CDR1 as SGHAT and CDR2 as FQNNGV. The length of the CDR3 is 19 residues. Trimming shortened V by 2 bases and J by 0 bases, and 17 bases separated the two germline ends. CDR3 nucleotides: TGTGCCAGCAGCTTATCAGGGGTATTAAATGGCTCCTATAATTCACCCCTCCACTTT. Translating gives CASSLSGVLNGSYNSPLHF. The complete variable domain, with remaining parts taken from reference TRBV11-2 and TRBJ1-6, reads EAGVAQSPRYKIIEKRQSVAFWCNPISGHATLYWYQQILGQGPKLLIQFQNNGVVDDSQLPKDRFSAERLKGVDSTLKIQPAKLEDSAVYLCASSLSGVLNGSYNSPLHFGNGTRLTVT.

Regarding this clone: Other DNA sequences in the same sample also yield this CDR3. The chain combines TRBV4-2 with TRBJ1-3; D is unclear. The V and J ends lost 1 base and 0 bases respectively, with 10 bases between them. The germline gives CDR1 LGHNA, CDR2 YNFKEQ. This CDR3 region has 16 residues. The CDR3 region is CASSQGPLSSGNTIYF. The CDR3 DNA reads TGTGCCAGCAGCCAAGGCCCCCTGAGCTCTGGAAACACCATATATTTT.

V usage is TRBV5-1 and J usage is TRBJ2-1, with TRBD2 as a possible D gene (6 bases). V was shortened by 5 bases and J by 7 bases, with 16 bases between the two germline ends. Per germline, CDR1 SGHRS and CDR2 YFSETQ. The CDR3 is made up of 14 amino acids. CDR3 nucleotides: TGCGCCAGCAGTTCCGGGAGTGTTATGAATGAGCAGTTCTTC. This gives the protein CASSSGSVMNEQFF. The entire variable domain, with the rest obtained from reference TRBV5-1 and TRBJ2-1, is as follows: KAGVTQTPRYLIKTRGQQVTLSCSPISGHRSVSWYQQTPGQGLQFLFEYFSETQRNKGNFPGRFSGRQFSNSRSEMNVSTLELGDSALYLCASSSGSVMNEQFFGPGTRLTVL.

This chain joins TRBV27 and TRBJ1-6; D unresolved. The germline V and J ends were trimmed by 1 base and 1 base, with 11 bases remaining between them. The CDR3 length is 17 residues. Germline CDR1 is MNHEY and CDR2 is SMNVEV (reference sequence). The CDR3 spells CASSLYVRGSYNSPLHF. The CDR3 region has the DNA TGTGCCAGCAGTTTATACGTCCGGGGTTCCTATAATTCACCCCTCCACTTT.

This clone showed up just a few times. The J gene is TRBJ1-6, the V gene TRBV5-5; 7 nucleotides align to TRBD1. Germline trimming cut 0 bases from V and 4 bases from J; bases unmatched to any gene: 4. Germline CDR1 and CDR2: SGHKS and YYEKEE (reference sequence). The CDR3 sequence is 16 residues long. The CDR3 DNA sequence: TGTGCCAGCAGCTTGGTAGGGACAGAATATAATTCACCCCTCCACTTT. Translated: CASSLVGTEYNSPLHF.

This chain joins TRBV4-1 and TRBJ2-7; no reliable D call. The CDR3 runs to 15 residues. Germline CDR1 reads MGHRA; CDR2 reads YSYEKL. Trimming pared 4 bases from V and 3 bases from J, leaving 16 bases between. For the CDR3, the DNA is TGCGCCAGCAGCCCCCAGATGGGCACTTTCTACGAGCAGTACTTC. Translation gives CASSPQMGTFYEQYF.

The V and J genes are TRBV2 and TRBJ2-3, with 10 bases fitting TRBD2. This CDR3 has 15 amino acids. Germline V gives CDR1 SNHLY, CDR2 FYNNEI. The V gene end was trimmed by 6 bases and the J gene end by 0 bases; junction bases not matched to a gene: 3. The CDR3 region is CASRISGRSTDTQYF. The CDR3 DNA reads TGTGCCAGCAGGATTAGCGGGAGGAGCACAGATACGCAGTATTTT.

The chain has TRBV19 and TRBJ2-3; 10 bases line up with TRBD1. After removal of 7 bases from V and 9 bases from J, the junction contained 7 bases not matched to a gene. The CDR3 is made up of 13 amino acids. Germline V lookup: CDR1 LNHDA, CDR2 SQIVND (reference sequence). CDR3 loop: CASNRDRGNTQYF. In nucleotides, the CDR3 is TGTGCCAGTAACCGGGACAGGGGCAACACGCAGTATTTT.

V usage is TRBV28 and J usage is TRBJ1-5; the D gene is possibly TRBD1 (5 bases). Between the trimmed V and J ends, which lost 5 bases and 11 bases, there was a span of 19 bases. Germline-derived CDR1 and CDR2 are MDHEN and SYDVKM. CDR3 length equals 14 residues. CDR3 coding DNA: TGTGCCAGCAGTACCGGGACTCCAACCTTGGCCCAGCATTTT. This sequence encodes CASSTGTPTLAQHF.

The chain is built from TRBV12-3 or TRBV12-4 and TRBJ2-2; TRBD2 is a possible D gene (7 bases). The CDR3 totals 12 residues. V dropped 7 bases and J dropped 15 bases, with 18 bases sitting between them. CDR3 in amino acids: CASTFGGAEVFF. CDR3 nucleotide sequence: TGTGCCAGCACCTTTGGGGGGGCAGAAGTGTTTTTT.

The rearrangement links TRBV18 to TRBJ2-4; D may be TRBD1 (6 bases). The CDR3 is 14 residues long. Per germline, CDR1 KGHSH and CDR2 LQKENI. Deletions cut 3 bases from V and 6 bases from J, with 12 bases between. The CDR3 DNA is TGTGCCAGCTCACCTCCCGGACAGCCAAACATTCAGTACTTC. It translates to CASSPPGQPNIQYF.

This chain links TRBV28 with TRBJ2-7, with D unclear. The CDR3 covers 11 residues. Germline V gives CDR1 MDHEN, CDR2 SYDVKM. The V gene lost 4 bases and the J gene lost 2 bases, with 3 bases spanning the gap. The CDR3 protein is CASSSTYEQYF. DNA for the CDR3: TGTGCCAGCAGTTCCACCTACGAGCAGTACTTC.